This T cell receptor beta chain is drawn from a study of shared clonotypes between healthy human individuals. Points from the study as a whole: With few donors, the genetic and exposure-history diversity represented was limited.

TCRdb keeps only in-frame clones here, not all; method: immunoSEQ multiplex PCR. The profile covers 1.6 million or so clones, with around 97% appearing a single time and approximately 1.1% taken by the ten largest. Per germline, CDR1 MNHNS and CDR2 SASEGT. The length of the CDR3 is 14 residues. Germline trimming cut 3 bases from V and 2 bases from J; bases unmatched to any gene: 4. Remarks on this clone: Antigen: not known.

The sequence was obtained from a man in his thirties or forties in good health. The chain uses TRBV6-1 and TRBJ2-7; 7 bases fit TRBD1. Sequencing input: naive CD4+ T cells sorted from blood. Stated subset: CD45RA+ positively selected. The CDR3 region has the DNA TGTGCCAGCAGTGATGACAGGGTGGCCTACGAGCAGTACTTC. Its protein product is CASSDDRVAYEQYF.